What follows describes a single T cell receptor (beta chain). The data derive from a study of blood T cell repertoires in COVID-19. The germline V gene encodes CDR1 KGHSH and CDR2 LQKENI. This CDR3 region has 16 residues. The germline V and J ends were trimmed by 0 bases and 8 bases, with 19 bases remaining between them. Measured with immunoSEQ multiplex PCR; TCRdb has only the in-frame clones, and not every one. Found here are about 200,000 clones, roughly 80% of them singletons; the top ten hold 8% to 9%. The source of this sequence is an elderly woman with COVID-19, enrolled during active disease. Material for sequencing was peripheral blood. The V and J genes are TRBV18 and TRBJ1-2; the D is unclear. The chain's CDR3 is CASSPPGAGSPGGYTF. DNA for the CDR3: TGTGCCAGCTCACCACCGGGTGCAGGTTCACCGGGAGGCTACACCTTC.